This T cell receptor (beta chain) was recorded in a study of early T cells in non-severe SARS-CoV-2 infection. Study-wide context: Sequenced material consisted of bulk RNA (from unsorted whole blood), and chains were unpaired. The study's findings and limits: The VDJdb matching leaned toward anti-spike CD8 responses and overlooked private and CD4 specificities.

This clonotype was recorded at least ten times. Its antigen is unknown. CDR1 is KGHSH, CDR2 LQKENI, per germline. CDR3 length: 16 residues. The V and J ends lost 1 base and 3 bases respectively, with 13 bases between them. Attachment of unique molecular identifiers to individual cDNA molecules was performed. TCRdb used MiXCR to reprocess the 5' RACE reads, holding one entry per CDR3 protein. The table has 56,000 or so distinct CDR3 sequences, about 10% seen once. The sample consisted of whole blood. The chain combines TRBV18 with TRBJ1-3, with D unclear. This TCR was sampled from an adult who was a healthcare worker with PCR-confirmed SARS-CoV-2 infection or an uninfected control (not recorded which). CDR3 amino acids: CASSPQRVRDGNTIYF. The CDR3 DNA reads as TGTGCCAGCTCACCACAGAGGGTCCGGGATGGAAACACCATATATTTT.